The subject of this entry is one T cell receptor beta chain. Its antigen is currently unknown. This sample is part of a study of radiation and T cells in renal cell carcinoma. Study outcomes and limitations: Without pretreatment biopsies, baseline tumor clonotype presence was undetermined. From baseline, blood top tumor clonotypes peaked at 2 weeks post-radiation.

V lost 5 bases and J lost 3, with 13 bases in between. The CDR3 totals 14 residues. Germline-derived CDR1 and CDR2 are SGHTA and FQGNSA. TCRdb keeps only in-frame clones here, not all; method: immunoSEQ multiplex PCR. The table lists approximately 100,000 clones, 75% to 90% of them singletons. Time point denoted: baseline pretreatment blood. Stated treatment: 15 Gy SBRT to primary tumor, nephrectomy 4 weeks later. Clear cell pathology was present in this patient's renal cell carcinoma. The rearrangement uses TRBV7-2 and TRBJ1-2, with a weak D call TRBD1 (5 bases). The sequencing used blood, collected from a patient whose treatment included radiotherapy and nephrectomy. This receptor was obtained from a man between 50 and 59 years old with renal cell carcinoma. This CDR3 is CASSPSGGYYGYTF. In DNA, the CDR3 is TGTGCCAGCAGCCCTAGTGGGGGGTACTATGGCTACACCTTC.